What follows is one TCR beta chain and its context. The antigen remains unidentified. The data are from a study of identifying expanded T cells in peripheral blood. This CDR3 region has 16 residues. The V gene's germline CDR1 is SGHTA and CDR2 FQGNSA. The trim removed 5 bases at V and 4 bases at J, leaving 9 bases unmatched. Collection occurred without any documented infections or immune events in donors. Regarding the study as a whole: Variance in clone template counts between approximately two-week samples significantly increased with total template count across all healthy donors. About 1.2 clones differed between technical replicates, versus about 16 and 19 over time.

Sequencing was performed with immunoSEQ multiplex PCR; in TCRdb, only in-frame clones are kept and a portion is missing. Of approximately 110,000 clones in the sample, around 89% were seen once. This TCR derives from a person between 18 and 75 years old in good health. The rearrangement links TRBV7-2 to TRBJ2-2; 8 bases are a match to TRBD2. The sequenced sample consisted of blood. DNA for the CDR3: TGTGCCAGCAGCCACCCGGGAGGGCGGAGCACCGGGGAGCTGTTTTTT. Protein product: CASSHPGGRSTGELFF.